The 7 T cell receptor beta chains reported below all come from one sample, sequenced in a study of beta chain features in type 1 diabetes. Sequencing targeted expressed TCRB transcripts, as all isolated RNA had been reverse transcribed. The method was immunoSEQ multiplex PCR; TCRdb's version includes in-frame clones alone and lacks a portion of them. The table has around 150,000 clones, less than 9.5% seen once. The sequenced sample was central memory CD4+ T cells from blood. These receptors originate from a man between 18 and 29 years old in good health.

In its sample, this clone was seen many times. The chain joins TRBV27 to TRBJ2-1; D might be TRBD1 (6 bases). The germline gives CDR1 MNHEY, CDR2 SMNVEV (reference sequence). V was clipped by 8 bases and J by 2 bases, with 13 bases between them. This CDR3 has 14 residues. CDR3 in DNA: TGTGCCAGCGGTCGAACAGGGACCTACAATGAGCAGTTCTTC. Protein product: CASGRTGTYNEQFF.

In this sample, this clone turned up a few times. J is TRBJ2-1 and V is TRBV4-3; D might be TRBD2 (6 bases). The germline V and J ends were trimmed by 0 bases and 3 bases, with 12 bases remaining between them. CDR1 LGHNA and CDR2 YSLEER come from the germline V gene. The CDR3 extends over 16 amino acids. The CDR3: CASSQDGRGGYNEQFF. The CDR3 DNA reads as TGCGCCAGCAGCCAAGATGGAAGGGGAGGCTACAATGAGCAGTTCTTC.

The chain uses TRBV5-6 and TRBJ1-2, with 9 bases identical to TRBD1. Per germline, CDR1 SGHDT and CDR2 YYEEEE. With 3 bases clipped from V and 8 bases from J, the junction kept 8 bases outside the gene matches. The CDR3 extends over 14 amino acids. The CDR3 region is CASSSDRGVEGYTF. In nucleotides, the CDR3 is TGTGCCAGCAGCTCCGACAGGGGGGTGGAGGGCTACACCTTC.

The chain recombines TRBV5-4 with TRBJ2-3, with 9 bases fitting TRBD2. This CDR3 is built from 13 residues. From germline, CDR1 is SGHNT and CDR2 YYREEE (reference sequence). V was pared by 6 bases and J by 4 bases, with 3 bases of the junction left unmatched. CDR3 bases: TGTGCCAGCACCGCGGGGGGGGCAGATACGCAGTATTTT. Residues: CASTAGGADTQYF.

This clone was counted between two and nine times. This sequence joins TRBV7-3 and TRBJ2-3, with 7 bases lining up with TRBD2. The CDR3 totals 14 residues. Trimming removed 1 base from V and 6 bases from J; junction bases left unmatched: 4. Germline V gives CDR1 SGHTA, CDR2 FQGTGA. The CDR3 bases are TGTGCCAGCAGCTTAATCCCACTAGCGGATACGCAGTATTTT. Protein product: CASSLIPLADTQYF. Combining the CDR3 with reference TRBV7-3 and TRBJ2-3 gives the whole variable domain GAGVSQTPSNKVTEKGKYVELRCDPISGHTALYWYRQSLGQGPEFLIYFQGTGAADDSGLPNDRFFAVRPEGSVSTLKIQRTERGDSAVYLCASSLIPLADTQYFGPGTRLTVL.

This sequence joins TRBV27 and TRBJ2-5, with TRBD2 matching over 9 bases. Germline CDR1 is MNHEY and CDR2 is SMNVEV (reference sequence). The CDR3 has 14 amino acids. Trimming at V came to 3 bases and at J to 7 bases, leaving 6 bases not matched to a gene. The CDR3 DNA reads as TGTGCCAGCAGTTTCGCGGGAGGGCCCGGGACCCAGTACTTC. Protein sequence: CASSFAGGPGTQYF.

This clone turned up a few times. The V gene is TRBV10-3, the J gene TRBJ2-1, with TRBD2 matching over 10 bases. The V segment lost 7 bases and the J segment 8 bases; nucleotides outside the gene matches: 23. Germline CDR1 is ENHRY and CDR2 is SYGVKD. This CDR3 spans 19 amino acids. The CDR3 DNA is TGTGCCATCATCATTTCGGGGACTAGCGCGAAATTTGTGACGTATGAGCAGTTCTTC. Translation: CAIIISGTSAKFVTYEQFF.